Following are 21 T cell receptor beta chains from one sample sequenced in a study of cytomegalovirus exposure and HLA in healthy donors. Amplification used 60 Vbeta primers and 13 Jbeta primers. TCRdb keeps only in-frame clones here, not all; method: immunoSEQ multiplex PCR. This table has 150,000 or so clones, 86% appearing once. The sequenced sample was PBMCs. Receptor source: a woman aged 18-35 years in good health and CMV-seronegative.

The rearrangement joins TRBV19 to TRBJ1-1; D ambiguous. Germline-derived CDR1 and CDR2 are LNHDA and SQIVND (reference sequence). The CDR3 is 16 residues long. Trimming took 10 bases from V and 2 from J, leaving 23 bases between them. In DNA, the CDR3 is TGTGCCACCTCGGGGAGGGTCGGCAGCTCCAACACTGAAGCTTTCTTT. It is translated as CATSGRVGSSNTEAFF.

The chain uses TRBV5-1 and TRBJ2-5, with TRBD2 identical over 8 bases. The CDR3 extends over 14 amino acids. Germline-derived CDR1 and CDR2 are SGHRS and YFSETQ. After removal of 4 bases from V and 4 bases from J, the junction contained 6 bases not matched to a gene. Written as DNA, the CDR3 is TGCGCCAGCAGCCTCGGGGCGGGGGGAGAGACCCAGTACTTC. It encodes CASSLGAGGETQYF.

The CDR3 DNA reads TGCGCCAGCAGCTCGCGGGGACTAGCGCTGGAGGAGCAGTACTTC. It encodes CASSSRGLALEEQYF. The rearrangement links TRBV5-1 to TRBJ2-7; the match to TRBD2 covers 10 bases. CDR3 length: 15 amino acids. The germline CDR1 and CDR2 sequences are SGHRS and YFSETQ. V shed 3 bases, J shed 7 bases, and the junction held 10 bases outside the gene matches.

The chain employs TRBV25-1 and TRBJ2-7, with 13 bases that match TRBD2. This CDR3 region has 15 residues. V was clipped by 8 bases and J by 2 bases; unmatched bases: 6. CDR1 MGHDK and CDR2 SYGVNS come from the germline V gene. The CDR3 region is CASAPTSGRAYEQYF. For the CDR3, the DNA is TGTGCCAGCGCCCCCACTAGCGGGAGGGCCTACGAGCAGTACTTC.

The gene calls are TRBV7-9 and TRBJ2-3; possibly TRBD2 for D (5 bases). The CDR3 has 16 residues. Deletions cut 2 bases from V and 1 base from J, with 13 bases between. Germline loops: CDR1 SEHNR, CDR2 FQNEAQ (reference sequence). The CDR3 loop is CASSLSGLVGTDTQYF. DNA of the CDR3: TGTGCCAGCAGCTTAAGCGGCCTAGTGGGCACAGATACGCAGTATTTT.

This chain connects TRBV7-9 to TRBJ2-7; a weak D match, TRBD2 (6 bases). There are 10 residues in the CDR3. Germline V gene lookup returns CDR1 SEHNR and CDR2 FQNEAQ (reference sequence). V lost 4 bases and J 13 bases, leaving 11 bases between the germline ends. The CDR3 DNA reads as TGTGCCAGCAGCTCCGGGACTCCCTACTTC. This gives the protein CASSSGTPYF.

This clone was picked up one time. The V and J genes are TRBV2 and TRBJ1-6; D possibly corresponds to TRBD1 (6 bases). Trimming cost V 5 bases and J 8 bases, with 19 bases left between them. Looked up from germline, CDR1 is SNHLY and CDR2 is FYNNEI. The length of the CDR3 is 16 residues. This chain's CDR3 is CASSLLGGGSHSPLHF. The CDR3 region has the DNA TGTGCCAGCAGTCTTCTGGGTGGGGGCTCCCATTCACCCCTCCACTTT.

This chain connects TRBV28 to TRBJ1-3; D possibly corresponds to TRBD1 (5 bases). There are 13 residues in the CDR3. The V end was cut by 5 bases, the J end by 1 base, with 6 bases between. Germline values: CDR1 MDHEN, CDR2 SYDVKM. CDR3 loop: CASSKGSGNTIYF. The DNA for the CDR3 is TGTGCCAGCAGTAAGGGGTCTGGAAACACCATATATTTT.

This chain links TRBV19 with TRBJ1-1, with D hard to call. Trimming removed 3 bases at V and 3 bases at J, with 11 bases between. This CDR3 region has 14 residues. From germline, CDR1 is LNHDA and CDR2 SQIVND (reference sequence). Here the CDR3 reads CASSIRGRDTEAFF. Here the CDR3 DNA reads TGTGCCAGTAGTATCAGAGGGCGGGACACTGAAGCTTTCTTT.

J is TRBJ1-4 and V is TRBV28; 8 bases are shared with TRBD1. This CDR3 region has 14 residues. Trimming cost V 6 bases and J 8 bases; bases outside gene matches: 8. CDR1 is MDHEN and CDR2 is SYDVKM in the germline V gene. CDR3: CASSGQGLGEKLFF. Written as DNA, the CDR3 is TGTGCCAGCAGCGGACAGGGATTAGGCGAAAAACTGTTTTTT.

The chain links TRBV5-1 to TRBJ2-7; D may be TRBD1 (6 bases). The CDR3 covers 13 residues. V shed 0 bases and J shed 3 bases, with 7 bases lying between them. Germline CDR1 is SGHRS and CDR2 is YFSETQ. Written as DNA, the CDR3 is TGCGCCAGCAGCTTGGAACAGGGCTACGAGCAGTACTTC. This gives the protein CASSLEQGYEQYF.

The J gene is TRBJ2-5, the V gene TRBV5-1, with TRBD1 identical over 10 bases. Germline assignment: CDR1 SGHRS and CDR2 YFSETQ. The CDR3 has 16 amino acids. V lost 4 bases, J lost 7 bases, and 13 bases stayed unmatched. CDR3 protein: CASSRTGGPGGGTQYF. CDR3 bases: TGCGCCAGCAGCCGGACAGGGGGGCCTGGAGGGGGGACCCAGTACTTC.

The chain has TRBV9 and TRBJ2-5, with D possibly matching TRBD2 (5 bases). Deletions cut 3 bases from V and 0 bases from J, with 15 bases between. This CDR3 region has 16 residues. Germline V gene data show CDR1 as SGDLS and CDR2 as YYNGEE. The chain's CDR3 is CASSASPGVHQETQYF. CDR3 coding DNA: TGTGCCAGCAGCGCCTCGCCCGGGGTGCACCAAGAGACCCAGTACTTC.

The rearrangement joins TRBV19 to TRBJ2-5, with 9 bases fitting TRBD1. The germline CDR1 and CDR2 sequences are LNHDA and SQIVND (reference sequence). There are 16 residues in the CDR3. V lost 3 bases and J lost 4; bases outside the gene matches: 9. The CDR3 spells CASSIGRRQGGETQYF. In DNA form, the CDR3 reads TGTGCCAGTAGTATTGGGAGGCGACAGGGGGGAGAGACCCAGTACTTC.

Worth noting for this clone: At one end the junction does not follow the germline gene, possibly because of a read error. This chain links TRBV7-7 with TRBJ2-2; D is perhaps TRBD1 (5 bases). This CDR3 has 14 amino acids. Per germline, CDR1 SSHAT and CDR2 FNYEAQ (reference sequence). The CDR3 DNA is TGTGCTAGCAGCTTAGTGGGGCACACCGGGGAGCTGTTTTTT. Translation: CASSLVGHTGELFF.

The chain links TRBV4-1 to TRBJ1-2, with D possibly being TRBD1 (6 bases). Germline V CDR1 and CDR2: MGHRA, YSYEKL. V lost 4 bases to trimming and J lost 2 bases, with 20 bases between them. The CDR3 covers 17 residues. The DNA of the CDR3 is TGCGCCAGCAGCCGTCCGAACAGGGTGGGATTAAACTATGGCTACACCTTC. It specifies CASSRPNRVGLNYGYTF.

The chain has TRBV4-2 and TRBJ1-5; 7 bases fit TRBD1. Germline CDR1 LGHNA, CDR2 YNFKEQ. V gave up 4 bases and J gave up 7 bases; unmatched junction bases: 4. CDR3 length: 13 amino acids. The CDR3 DNA sequence: TGTGCCAGCAGCCCGCAGGGGGGCCAGCCCCAGCATTTT. Translated, it gives CASSPQGGQPQHF.

This clone turned up a few times. The V gene is TRBV11-3, the J gene TRBJ1-5; no clear D. This CDR3 has 14 residues. V lost 2 bases and J 7 bases, leaving 12 bases between the germline ends. CDR1 and CDR2 (germline): SGHNT, YENEEA. The CDR3 region has the DNA TGTGCCAGCAGCTTATTCCCGGGAATGCAGCCCCAGCATTTT. Translation: CASSLFPGMQPQHF.

In its sample, this clone was seen a few times. The rearrangement uses TRBV6-5 and TRBJ1-2; tentative D call: TRBD1 (5 bases). V was pared by 3 bases and J by 4 bases, with 9 bases between. The CDR3 length is 13 residues. CDR1 is MNHEY and CDR2 is SVGAGI in the germline V gene. CDR3 in amino acids: CASSYQGTYGYTF. DNA of the CDR3: TGTGCCAGCAGTTATCAGGGCACCTATGGCTACACCTTC.

The genes are TRBV7-9 and TRBJ2-1; 11 bases match TRBD2. V was clipped by 4 bases and J by 9 bases; unmatched bases: 8. The CDR3 is made up of 15 amino acids. The germline CDR1 and CDR2 sequences are SEHNR and FQNEAQ (reference sequence). The DNA for the CDR3 is TGTGCCAGCAGCTCGGGGACTAGCGGTACCGTTGAGCAGTTCTTC. Amino acids: CASSSGTSGTVEQFF.

The chain couples TRBV28 to TRBJ2-5; 7 nucleotides line up with TRBD1. J was trimmed by 2 bases and V by 5 bases; bases with no gene match: 5. CDR3 length: 14 amino acids. CDR1 and CDR2 (germline): MDHEN, SYDVKM. CDR3 bases: TGTGCCAGCAGTCTCCCGACAGGGCAAGAGACCCAGTACTTC. The encoded protein is CASSLPTGQETQYF.